This passage covers 19 T cell receptor beta chains from one sample sequenced in a study of control samples from healthy donors and cancer patients. Only in-frame clones appear in the TCRdb table, and some are missing; sequencing was by immunoSEQ multiplex PCR. The top ten clones hold about 1.7% of a sample with about 59,000 clones, approximately 92% of them seen once. Sequenced: PBMCs. These receptors all come from a middle-aged man with colorectal cancer.

The chain employs TRBV9 and TRBJ2-7; D uncertain. The CDR3 length is 15 residues. Trimming took 4 bases from V and 0 from J, leaving 14 bases between them. The V gene's germline CDR1 is SGDLS and CDR2 YYNGEE. The CDR3 spells CASSPDADGSYEQYF. The CDR3 coding sequence is TGTGCCAGCAGCCCGGACGCCGACGGCTCCTACGAGCAGTACTTC.

The chain combines TRBV5-4 with TRBJ2-1; either TRBD1 or TRBD2 may fit D (5 bases each). The CDR3 loop spans 14 amino acids. Trimming took off 4 bases at V and 5 bases at J, with 13 bases between the two ends. Germline loops: CDR1 SGHNT, CDR2 YYREEE (reference sequence). The CDR3 protein is CASSGGALDNEQFF. CDR3 nucleotides: TGTGCCAGCAGCGGGGGTGCGCTGGACAATGAGCAGTTCTTC.

The chain combines TRBV5-1 with TRBJ2-1, with TRBD2 matching over 10 bases. Trimming took 3 bases from V and 4 from J; bases not matched to a gene: 10. CDR3 size: 17 residues. In germline, CDR1 is SGHRS, CDR2 YFSETQ. The DNA of the CDR3 is TGCGCCAGCAGCTCCTTACTAGCGGGAAGCGCTTACAATGAGCAGTTCTTC. Translating gives CASSSLLAGSAYNEQFF. The variable domain in full, completed from reference TRBV5-1 and TRBJ2-1, reads KAGVTQTPRYLIKTRGQQVTLSCSPISGHRSVSWYQQTPGQGLQFLFEYFSETQRNKGNFPGRFSGRQFSNSRSEMNVSTLELGDSALYLCASSSLLAGSAYNEQFFGPGTRLTVL.

The V call is TRBV18, the J call TRBJ2-6, with D unclear. V was trimmed by 9 bases and J by 2 bases, leaving 11 bases between them. This CDR3 region has 14 residues. Germline CDR1 KGHSH, CDR2 LQKENI. The CDR3 spells CARPQETGANVLTF. The CDR3 DNA is TGTGCCAGACCCCAGGAAACTGGGGCCAACGTCCTGACTTTC.

The chain recombines TRBV6-1 with TRBJ1-1, with 8 positions matching TRBD1. J gave up 5 bases and V 1 base, and 3 bases lay outside the gene matches. CDR3 size: 14 residues. Germline V gene data show CDR1 as MNHNS and CDR2 as SASEGT. In DNA, the CDR3 is TGTGCCAGCAGTGAAGACAGGGGGGGAACTGAAGCTTTCTTT. Translation gives CASSEDRGGTEAFF.

The CDR3 region has the DNA TGTGCCAGCAGCGGGGGGGCTGGCTCCCAAGAGACCCAGTACTTC. As protein: CASSGGAGSQETQYF. The V and J genes are TRBV9 and TRBJ2-5; either TRBD1 or TRBD2 may supply D (6 bases each). The germline gives CDR1 SGDLS, CDR2 YYNGEE. V lost 3 bases, J lost 1 base, and 13 bases lay in between. This CDR3 spans 15 amino acids.

On this clone: This sample also contains other DNA sequences that code for the same CDR3. This CDR3 is CAWGQGARGYTF. The CDR3 DNA sequence: TGTGCCTGGGGGCAGGGGGCTCGCGGCTACACCTTC. The rearrangement joins TRBV30 to TRBJ1-2; 8 bases are a match to TRBD1. V was pared by 5 bases and J by 8 bases, with 7 bases of the junction left unmatched. This CDR3 has 12 residues. CDR1 is GTSNPN and CDR2 is SVGIG in the germline V gene (reference sequence).

This sequence joins TRBV6-5 and TRBJ2-5, with D perhaps assigned TRBD1 or TRBD2 (5 bases each). The CDR3 is made up of 15 amino acids. V was trimmed by 3 bases and J by 6 bases, leaving 17 bases between them. The germline CDR1 and CDR2 sequences are MNHEY and SVGAGI. The DNA for the CDR3 is TGTGCCAGCAGTTATGGGAGTGGGGGTGTAAAGACCCAGTACTTC. This translates into CASSYGSGGVKTQYF.

This chain uses TRBV18 with TRBJ2-5, with 12 bases lining up with TRBD1. From germline, CDR1 is KGHSH and CDR2 LQKENI. There are 16 residues in the CDR3. V lost 3 bases and J lost 5; bases outside the gene matches: 7. The CDR3 DNA reads TGTGCCAGCTCACCCTTGGGACAGGGGGCGATTGAGACCCAGTACTTC. Its translation: CASSPLGQGAIETQYF.

The chain employs TRBV5-1 and TRBJ1-2; no firm D call. CDR1 and CDR2 (germline): SGHRS, YFSETQ. V lost 4 bases and J lost 7, with 14 bases in between. This CDR3 is 13 amino acids long. CDR3 DNA sequence: TGCGCCAGCAGCCCGGACGGGCGGTTTGGCTACACCTTC. Translated, it gives CASSPDGRFGYTF.

The chain combines TRBV6-5 with TRBJ1-4, with D perhaps TRBD1 (5 bases). The CDR3 sequence is 14 residues long. V dropped 10 bases and J dropped 5 bases, with 17 bases sitting between them. Germline CDR1 and CDR2: MNHEY and SVGAGI. The CDR3 sequence: CATRVTGYNEKLFF. DNA of the CDR3: TGTGCCACCAGGGTCACAGGCTACAATGAAAAACTGTTTTTT.

This chain joins TRBV12-5 and TRBJ1-5; unclear D gene. The CDR3 runs 13 residues. V was pared by 6 bases and J by 4 bases, with 10 bases between. Germline V CDR1 and CDR2: LGHNT, FRNRAP. CDR3 in DNA: TGTGCTAGTGGAGGACTAGAAAATCAGCCCCAGCATTTT. Protein: CASGGLENQPQHF.

This chain uses TRBV3-1 (or the pseudogene TRBV3-2) with TRBJ2-7; TRBD1 agrees at 10 bases. V lost 3 bases to trimming and J lost 8 bases; unmatched junction nucleotides: 4. CDR3 size: 13 residues. Germline loops: CDR1 LGHDT, CDR2 YNNKEL (reference sequence). DNA for the CDR3: TGTGCCAGCAGCCAGGGACAGGGGTTACAGCAGTACTTC. The encoded protein is CASSQGQGLQQYF.

This clone was found once. The CDR3 DNA reads as TGTGCCAGCAGTGAAATCCGTAGCCGTGATACGCAGTATTTT. This sequence encodes CASSEIRSRDTQYF. The chain uses TRBV2 and TRBJ2-3; D is uncertain. V lost 2 bases, J lost 6 bases, and 12 bases lay in between. The CDR3 has 14 amino acids. Germline V gene lookup returns CDR1 SNHLY and CDR2 FYNNEI. Looking up the rest from reference TRBV2 and TRBJ2-3 gives the full variable domain: EPEVTQTPSHQVTQMGQEVILRCVPISNHLYFYWYRQILGQKVEFLVSFYNNEISEKSEIFDDQFSVERPDGSNFTLKIRSTKLEDSAMYFCASSEIRSRDTQYFGPGTRLTVL.

This clone was recorded once. Germline is not matched at one junction end, which may reflect a read error. The CDR3: CASSQKALQGAQF. The CDR3 DNA is TGTGCCAGCAGCCAGAAGGCTCTACAGGGGGCCCAATTC. This sequence joins TRBV3-1 (or the pseudogene TRBV3-2) and TRBJ2-7; 9 positions match TRBD1. This CDR3 has 13 residues. Germline V gene data show CDR1 as LGHDT and CDR2 as YNNKEL (reference sequence).

V is TRBV5-6 and J is TRBJ2-7; 11 nucleotides match TRBD1. The trim removed 4 bases at V and 2 bases at J, leaving 8 bases unmatched. The germline V gene has CDR1 SGHDT and CDR2 YYEEEE. The CDR3 extends over 16 amino acids. Here the CDR3 reads CASSGILDRGPYEQYF. The CDR3 bases are TGTGCCAGCAGCGGCATTCTGGACAGGGGGCCCTACGAGCAGTACTTC.

CDR3 amino acids: CASSEAGTHYNEQFF. The CDR3 DNA sequence: TGTGCCAGCAGTGAAGCCGGGACACACTACAATGAGCAGTTCTTC. This chain connects TRBV6-1 to TRBJ2-1, with D possibly TRBD1 on 6 matching bases. This CDR3 has 15 residues. Deletions cut 0 bases from V and 3 bases from J, with 9 bases between. Germline V gene sequence: CDR1 MNHNS, CDR2 SASEGT.

The chain has TRBV12-3 or TRBV12-4 and TRBJ1-2; 7 nucleotides align to TRBD1. CDR3 length: 13 residues. V trimming: 8 bases; J trimming: 5 bases; junction bases outside the gene matches: 8. The CDR3 protein is CASCTGQHYGYTF. Written as DNA, the CDR3 is TGTGCCAGCTGTACGGGACAGCATTATGGCTACACCTTC.

This clone was recorded only once. The rearrangement links TRBV12-3 or TRBV12-4 to TRBJ2-1; the match to TRBD2 covers 13 bases. J gave up 9 bases and V 6 bases, and 2 bases lay outside the gene matches. The CDR3 sequence is 13 residues long. CDR3 sequence: CASSWTSGGEQFF. CDR3 nucleotide sequence: TGTGCCAGCAGCTGGACTAGCGGGGGTGAGCAGTTCTTC.